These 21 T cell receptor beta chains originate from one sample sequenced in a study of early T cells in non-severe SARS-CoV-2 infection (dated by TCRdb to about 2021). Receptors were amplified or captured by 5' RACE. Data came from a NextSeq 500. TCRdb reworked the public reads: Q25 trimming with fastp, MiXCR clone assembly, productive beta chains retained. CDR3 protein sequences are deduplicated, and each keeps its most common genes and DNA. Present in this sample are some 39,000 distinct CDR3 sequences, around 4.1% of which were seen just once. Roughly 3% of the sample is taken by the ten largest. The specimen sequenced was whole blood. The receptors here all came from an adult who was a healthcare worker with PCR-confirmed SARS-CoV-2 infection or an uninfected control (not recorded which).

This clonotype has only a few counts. CDR3 sequence (DNA): TGTGCCACCAGCATGGCTAGCGGGATGTACGAGCAGTACTTC. The encoded protein is CATSMASGMYEQYF. The V gene is TRBV6-6, the J gene TRBJ2-7; TRBD2 matches at 9 bases. This CDR3 is built from 14 residues. Trimming removed 10 bases from V and 4 bases from J; junction bases left unmatched: 11. CDR1 and CDR2 (germline): MNHNY, SVGAGI (reference sequence).

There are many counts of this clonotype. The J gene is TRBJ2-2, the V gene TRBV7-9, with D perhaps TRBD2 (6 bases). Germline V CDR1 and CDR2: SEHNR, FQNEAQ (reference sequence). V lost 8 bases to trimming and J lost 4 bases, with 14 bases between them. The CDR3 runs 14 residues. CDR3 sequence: CASRDRGTTGELFF. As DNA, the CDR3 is TGTGCCAGCCGGGACCGGGGGACCACCGGGGAGCTGTTTTTT.

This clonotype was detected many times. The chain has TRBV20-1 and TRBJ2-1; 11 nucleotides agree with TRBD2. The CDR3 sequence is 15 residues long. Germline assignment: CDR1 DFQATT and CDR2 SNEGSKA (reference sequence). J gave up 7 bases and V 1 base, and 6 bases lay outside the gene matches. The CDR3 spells CSARAGLAGHNEQFF. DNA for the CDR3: TGCAGTGCTAGAGCCGGACTAGCGGGCCATAATGAGCAGTTCTTC.

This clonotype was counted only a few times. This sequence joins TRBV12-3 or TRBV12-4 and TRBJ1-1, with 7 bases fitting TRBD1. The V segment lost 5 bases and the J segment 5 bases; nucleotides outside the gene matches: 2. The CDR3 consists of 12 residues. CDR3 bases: TGTGCCAGCAGTCCAGGGGGAACTGAAGCTTTCTTT. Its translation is CASSPGGTEAFF.

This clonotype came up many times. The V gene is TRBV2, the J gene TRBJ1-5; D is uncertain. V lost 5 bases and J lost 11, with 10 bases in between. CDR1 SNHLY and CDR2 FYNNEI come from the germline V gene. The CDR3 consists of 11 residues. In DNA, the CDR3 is TGTGCCAGCAGTTTCGATCGGGCCCAGCATTTT. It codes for CASSFDRAQHF. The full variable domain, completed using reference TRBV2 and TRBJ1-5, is EPEVTQTPSHQVTQMGQEVILRCVPISNHLYFYWYRQILGQKVEFLVSFYNNEISEKSEIFDDQFSVERPDGSNFTLKIRSTKLEDSAMYFCASSFDRAQHFGDGTRLSIL.

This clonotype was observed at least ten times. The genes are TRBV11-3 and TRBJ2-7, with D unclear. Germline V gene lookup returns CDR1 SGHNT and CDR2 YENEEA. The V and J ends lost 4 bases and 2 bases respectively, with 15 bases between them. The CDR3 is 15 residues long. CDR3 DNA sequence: TGTGCCAGCAGCTCCCATACTGGGAACCCCTACGAGCAGTACTTC. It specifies CASSSHTGNPYEQYF.

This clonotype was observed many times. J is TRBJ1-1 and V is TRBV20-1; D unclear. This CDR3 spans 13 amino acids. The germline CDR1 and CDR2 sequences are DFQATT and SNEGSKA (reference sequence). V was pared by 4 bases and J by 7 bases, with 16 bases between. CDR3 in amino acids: CSATRTGRVEAFF. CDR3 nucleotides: TGCAGTGCTACCAGGACCGGACGGGTTGAAGCTTTCTTT.

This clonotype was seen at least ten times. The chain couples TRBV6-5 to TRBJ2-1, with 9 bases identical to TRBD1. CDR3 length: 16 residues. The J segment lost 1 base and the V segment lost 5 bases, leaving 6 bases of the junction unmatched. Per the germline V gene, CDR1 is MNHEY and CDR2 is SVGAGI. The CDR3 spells CASSKDRGVSYNEQFF. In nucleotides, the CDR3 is TGTGCCAGCAGTAAAGACAGGGGGGTATCCTACAATGAGCAGTTCTTC.

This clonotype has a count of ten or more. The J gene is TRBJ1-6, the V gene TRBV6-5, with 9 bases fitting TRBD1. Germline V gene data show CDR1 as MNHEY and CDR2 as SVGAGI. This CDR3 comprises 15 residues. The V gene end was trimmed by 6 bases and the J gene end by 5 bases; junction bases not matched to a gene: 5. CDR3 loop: CASRRRTGDNSPLHF. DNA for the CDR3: TGTGCCAGCAGACGCAGGACAGGGGATAATTCACCCCTCCACTTT.

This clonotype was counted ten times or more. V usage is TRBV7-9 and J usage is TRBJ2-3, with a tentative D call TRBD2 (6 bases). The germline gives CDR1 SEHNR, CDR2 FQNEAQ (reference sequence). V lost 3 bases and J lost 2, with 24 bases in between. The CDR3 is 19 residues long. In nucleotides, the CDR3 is TGTGCCAGCAGCTTCGGGGGAATCAAGGGACCGCTACTCACAGATACGCAGTATTTT. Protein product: CASSFGGIKGPLLTDTQYF.

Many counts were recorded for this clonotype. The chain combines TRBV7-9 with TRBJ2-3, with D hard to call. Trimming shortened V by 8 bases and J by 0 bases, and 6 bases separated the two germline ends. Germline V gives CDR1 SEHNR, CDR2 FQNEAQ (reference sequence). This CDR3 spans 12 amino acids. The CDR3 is CASSGSTDTQYF. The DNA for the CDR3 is TGTGCCAGCTCCGGGAGCACAGATACGCAGTATTTT.

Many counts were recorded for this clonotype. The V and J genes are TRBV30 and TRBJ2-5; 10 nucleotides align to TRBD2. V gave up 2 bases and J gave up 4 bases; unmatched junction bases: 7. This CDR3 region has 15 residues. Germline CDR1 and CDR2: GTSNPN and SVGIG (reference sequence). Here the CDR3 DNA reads TGTGCCTGGAGTAGGTCGTCTAGCGGGGGAGAGACCCAGTACTTC. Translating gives CAWSRSSSGGETQYF. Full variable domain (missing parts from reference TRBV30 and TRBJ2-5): SQTIHQWPATLVQPVGSPLSLECTVEGTSNPNLYWYRQAAGRGLQLLFYSVGIGQISSEVPQNLSASRPQDRQFILSSKKLLLSDSGFYLCAWSRSSSGGETQYFGPGTRLLVL.

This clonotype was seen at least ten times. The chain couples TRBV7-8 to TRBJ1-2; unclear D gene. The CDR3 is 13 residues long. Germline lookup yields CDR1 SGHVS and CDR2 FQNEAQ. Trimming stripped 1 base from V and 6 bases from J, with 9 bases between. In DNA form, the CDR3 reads TGTGCCAGCAGCTTAGGAAACAGTAATGGCTACACCTTC. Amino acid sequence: CASSLGNSNGYTF. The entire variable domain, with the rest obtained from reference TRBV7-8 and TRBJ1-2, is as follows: GAGVSQSPRYKVAKRGQDVALRCDPISGHVSLFWYQQALGQGPEFLTYFQNEAQLDKSGLPSDRFFAERPEGSVSTLKIQRTQQEDSAVYLCASSLGNSNGYTFGSGTRLTVV.

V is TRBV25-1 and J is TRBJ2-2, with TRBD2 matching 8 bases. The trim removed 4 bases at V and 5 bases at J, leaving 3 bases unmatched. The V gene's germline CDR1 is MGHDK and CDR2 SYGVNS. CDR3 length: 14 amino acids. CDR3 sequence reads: CASSASGGTGELFF. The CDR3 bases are TGTGCCAGCAGTGCAAGCGGGGGTACCGGGGAGCTGTTTTTT.

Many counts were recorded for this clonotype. Here the CDR3 DNA reads TGTGCCAGCAGCTTCACCCTGCGCAGCGTCCAAGAGACCCAGTACTTC. It yields the protein CASSFTLRSVQETQYF. The gene calls are TRBV5-5 and TRBJ2-5, with D unresolved. The CDR3 is 16 residues long. V was shortened by 2 bases and J by 1 base, with 15 bases between the two germline ends. Per germline, CDR1 SGHKS and CDR2 YYEKEE (reference sequence).

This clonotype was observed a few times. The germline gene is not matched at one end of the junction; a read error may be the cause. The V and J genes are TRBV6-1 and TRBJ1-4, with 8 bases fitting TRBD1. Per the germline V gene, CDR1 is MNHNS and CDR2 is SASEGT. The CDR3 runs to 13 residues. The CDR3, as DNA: TGTGTCAGCGATCAGGACAGGGACGAAAAACTGTTTTTT. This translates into CVSDQDRDEKLFF.

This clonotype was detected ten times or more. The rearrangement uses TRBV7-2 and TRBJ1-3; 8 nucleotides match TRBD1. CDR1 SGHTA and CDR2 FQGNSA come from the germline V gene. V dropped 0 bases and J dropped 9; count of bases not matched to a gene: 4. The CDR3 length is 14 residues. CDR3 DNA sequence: TGTGCCAGCAGCTTAGCGGGGACAGGAGGCACCATATATTTT. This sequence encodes CASSLAGTGGTIYF.

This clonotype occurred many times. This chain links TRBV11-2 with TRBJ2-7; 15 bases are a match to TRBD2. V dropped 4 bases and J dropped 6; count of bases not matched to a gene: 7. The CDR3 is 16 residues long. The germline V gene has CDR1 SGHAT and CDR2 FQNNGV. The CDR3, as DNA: TGTGCCAGCAGCTCTTCGGGACTAGCGGGAGGCGTCGAGCAGTACTTC. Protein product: CASSSSGLAGGVEQYF.

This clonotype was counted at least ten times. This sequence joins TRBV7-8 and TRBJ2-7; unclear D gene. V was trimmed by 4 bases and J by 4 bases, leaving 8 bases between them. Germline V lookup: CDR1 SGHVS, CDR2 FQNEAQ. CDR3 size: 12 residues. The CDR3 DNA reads TGTGCCAGCAGCTCCCTAGGGTACGAGCAGTACTTC. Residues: CASSSLGYEQYF.

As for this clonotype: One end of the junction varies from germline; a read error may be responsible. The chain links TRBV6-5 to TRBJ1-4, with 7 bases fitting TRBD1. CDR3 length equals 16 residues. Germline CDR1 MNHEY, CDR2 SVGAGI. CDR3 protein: CASITNQTGSWEKLLF. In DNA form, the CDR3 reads TGTGCCAGCATCACGAACCAGACAGGGTCTTGGGAAAAACTGCTTTTT.

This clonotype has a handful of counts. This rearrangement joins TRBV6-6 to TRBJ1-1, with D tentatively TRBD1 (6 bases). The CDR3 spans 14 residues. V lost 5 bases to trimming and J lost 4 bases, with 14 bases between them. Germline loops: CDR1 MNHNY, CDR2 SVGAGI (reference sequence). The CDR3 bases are TGTGCCAGCAGTATCCGGGGCAGGGGCACTGAAGCTTTCTTT. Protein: CASSIRGRGTEAFF.